This T cell receptor (beta chain) was obtained from a study of blood T cell repertoires in COVID-19. Study-wide background: Sources were T cells, B-cell-depleted T cells, or PBMCs; the material itself was cDNA or gDNA.

Enrolled during active infection, Seattle patients were then followed longitudinally. In the original processing: Amplification with reference gene primers provided the estimates of nucleated cell counts. The repertoire was sequenced with immunoSEQ multiplex PCR; TCRdb's copy has only in-frame clones and lacks some. The V and J calls and the clone size are those of that table, but D and trimming were determined from the DNA. The sample has 200,000 to 250,000 clones, about 86% seen once; the top ten hold around 9.6%. There are 17 residues in the CDR3. V shed 0 bases, J shed 2 bases, and the junction held 9 bases outside the gene matches. Per germline, CDR1 SGHKS and CDR2 YYEKEE (reference sequence).

The chain carries TRBV5-5 and TRBJ1-2; 8 bases align to TRBD1. The sequencing sample was made of peripheral blood. The TCR was taken from a woman aged 45-59 years with COVID-19, enrolled during active disease. The CDR3 bases are TGTGCCAGCAGCTTGGGACCCACAGGGGGTGTCAACTATGGCTACACCTTC. Translated: CASSLGPTGGVNYGYTF.